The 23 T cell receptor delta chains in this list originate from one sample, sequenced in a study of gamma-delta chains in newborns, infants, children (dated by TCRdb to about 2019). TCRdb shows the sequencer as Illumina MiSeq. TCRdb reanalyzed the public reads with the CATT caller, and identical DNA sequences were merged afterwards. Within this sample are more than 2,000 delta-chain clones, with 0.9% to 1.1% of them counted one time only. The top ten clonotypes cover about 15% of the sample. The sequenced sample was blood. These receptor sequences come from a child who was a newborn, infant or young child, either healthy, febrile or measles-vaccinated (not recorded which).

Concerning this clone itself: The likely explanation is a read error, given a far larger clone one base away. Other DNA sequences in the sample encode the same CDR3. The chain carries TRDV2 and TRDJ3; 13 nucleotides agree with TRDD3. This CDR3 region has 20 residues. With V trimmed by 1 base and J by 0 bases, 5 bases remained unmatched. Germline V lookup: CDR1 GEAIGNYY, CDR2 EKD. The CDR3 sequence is CACDTYWGIRSSWDTRQMFF. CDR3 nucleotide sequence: TGTGCCTGTGACACATACTGGGGGATACGGAGCTCCTGGGACACCCGACAGATGTTTTTC.

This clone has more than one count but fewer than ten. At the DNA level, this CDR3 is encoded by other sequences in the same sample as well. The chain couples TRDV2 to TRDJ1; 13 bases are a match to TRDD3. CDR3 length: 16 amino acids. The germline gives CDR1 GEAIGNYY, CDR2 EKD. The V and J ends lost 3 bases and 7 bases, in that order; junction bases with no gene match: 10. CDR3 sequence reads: CACDPVPLGDTTKLIF. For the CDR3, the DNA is TGTGCCTGTGACCCCGTTCCACTGGGGGATACGACTAAACTCATCTTT.

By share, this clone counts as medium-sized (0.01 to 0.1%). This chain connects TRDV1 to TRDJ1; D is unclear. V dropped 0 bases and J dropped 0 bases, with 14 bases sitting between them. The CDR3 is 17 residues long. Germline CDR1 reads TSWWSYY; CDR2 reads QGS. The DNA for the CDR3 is TGTGCTCTTGGGGAACTGGGACTCCCCAAGTACACCGATAAACTCATCTTT. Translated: CALGELGLPKYTDKLIF.

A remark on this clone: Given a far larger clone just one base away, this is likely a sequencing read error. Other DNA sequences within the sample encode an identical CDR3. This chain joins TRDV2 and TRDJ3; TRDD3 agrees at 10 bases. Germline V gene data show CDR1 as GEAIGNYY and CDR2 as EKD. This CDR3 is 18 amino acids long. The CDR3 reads CACDTVLGDSWDTRQMFF. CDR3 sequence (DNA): TGTGCCTGTGACACCGTACTGGGGGATTCCTGGGATACCCGACAGATGTTTTTC.

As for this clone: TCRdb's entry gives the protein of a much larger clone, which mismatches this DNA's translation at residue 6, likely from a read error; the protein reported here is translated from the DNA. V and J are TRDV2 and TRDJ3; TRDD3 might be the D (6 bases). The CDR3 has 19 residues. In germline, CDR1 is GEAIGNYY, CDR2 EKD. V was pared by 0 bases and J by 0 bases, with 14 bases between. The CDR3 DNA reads TGTGCCTGTGACACCTTCGCCGGGGGACACTCCTGGGACACCCGACAGATGTTTTTC. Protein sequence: CACDTFAGGHSWDTRQMFF.

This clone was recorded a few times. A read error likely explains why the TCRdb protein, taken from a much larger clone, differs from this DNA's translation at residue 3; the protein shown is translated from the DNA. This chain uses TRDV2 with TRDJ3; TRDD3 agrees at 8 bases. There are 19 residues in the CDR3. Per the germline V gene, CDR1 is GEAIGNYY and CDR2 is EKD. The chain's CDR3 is CARDLLGVRSSWDTRQMFF. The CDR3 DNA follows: TGTGCCCGTGACCTACTGGGGGTCAGGAGCTCCTGGGACACCCGACAGATGTTTTTC.

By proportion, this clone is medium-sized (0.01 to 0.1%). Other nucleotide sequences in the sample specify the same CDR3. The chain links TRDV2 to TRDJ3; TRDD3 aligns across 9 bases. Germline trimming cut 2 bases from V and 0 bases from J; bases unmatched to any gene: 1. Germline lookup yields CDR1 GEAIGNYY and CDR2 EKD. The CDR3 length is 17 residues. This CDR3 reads CACDILGDSWDTRQMFF. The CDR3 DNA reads TGTGCCTGTGACATACTGGGGGACTCCTGGGACACCCGACAGATGTTTTTC.

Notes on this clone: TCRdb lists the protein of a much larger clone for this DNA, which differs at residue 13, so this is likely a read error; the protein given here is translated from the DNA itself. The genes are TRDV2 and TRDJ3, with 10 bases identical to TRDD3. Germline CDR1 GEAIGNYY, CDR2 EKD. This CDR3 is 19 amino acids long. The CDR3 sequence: CACDTGGIRRSWGTRQMFF. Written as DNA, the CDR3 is TGTGCCTGTGACACCGGGGGGATACGACGCTCCTGGGGCACCCGACAGATGTTTTTC.

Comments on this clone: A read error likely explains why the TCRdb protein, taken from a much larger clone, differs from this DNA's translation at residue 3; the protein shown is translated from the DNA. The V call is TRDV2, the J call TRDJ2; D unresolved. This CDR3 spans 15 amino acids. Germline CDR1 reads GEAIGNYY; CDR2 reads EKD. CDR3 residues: CARDRLRESTAQLFF. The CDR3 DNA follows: TGTGCCCGTGACAGGTTAAGGGAATCGACAGCACAACTCTTCTTT.

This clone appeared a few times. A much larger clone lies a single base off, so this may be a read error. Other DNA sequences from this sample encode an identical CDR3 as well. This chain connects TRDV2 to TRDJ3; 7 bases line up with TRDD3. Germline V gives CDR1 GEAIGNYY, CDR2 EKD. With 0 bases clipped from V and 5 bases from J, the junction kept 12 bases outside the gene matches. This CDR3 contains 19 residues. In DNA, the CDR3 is TGTGCCTGTGACACCGTCGAGGTGGGGGACGGCCGGGACACCCGACAGATGTTTTTC. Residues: CACDTVEVGDGRDTRQMFF.

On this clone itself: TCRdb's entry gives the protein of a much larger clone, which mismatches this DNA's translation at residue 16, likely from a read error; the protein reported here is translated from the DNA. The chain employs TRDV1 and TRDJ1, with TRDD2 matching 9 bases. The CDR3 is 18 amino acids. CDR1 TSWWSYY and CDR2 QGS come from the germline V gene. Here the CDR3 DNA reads TGTGCTCTTGGGGATTGGCCTTCCTACGCTTACTGGCCCTATAAACCCATCTTT. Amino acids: CALGDWPSYAYWPYKPIF.

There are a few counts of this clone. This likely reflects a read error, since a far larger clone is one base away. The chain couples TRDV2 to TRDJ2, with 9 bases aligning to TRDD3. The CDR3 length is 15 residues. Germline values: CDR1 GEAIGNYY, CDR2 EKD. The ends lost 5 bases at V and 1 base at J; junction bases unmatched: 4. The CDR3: CACGILGDLTAQLFF. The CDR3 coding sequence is TGTGCCTGTGGCATACTGGGGGATTTGACAGCACAACTCTTCTTT.

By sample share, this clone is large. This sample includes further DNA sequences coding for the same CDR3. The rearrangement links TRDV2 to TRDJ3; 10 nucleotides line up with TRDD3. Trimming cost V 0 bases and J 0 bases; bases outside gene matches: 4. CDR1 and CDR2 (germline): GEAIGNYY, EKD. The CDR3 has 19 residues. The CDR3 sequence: CACDTGGIRRSWDTRQMFF. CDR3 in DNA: TGTGCCTGTGACACCGGGGGGATACGACGCTCCTGGGACACCCGACAGATGTTTTTC.

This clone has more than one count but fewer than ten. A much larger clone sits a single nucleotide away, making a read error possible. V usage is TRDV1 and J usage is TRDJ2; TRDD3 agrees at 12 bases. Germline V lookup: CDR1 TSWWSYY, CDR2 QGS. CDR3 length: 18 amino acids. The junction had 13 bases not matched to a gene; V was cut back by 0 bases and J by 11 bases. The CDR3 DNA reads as TGTGCTCTTGGGGAACTTCTTCCTACTGGGGGATACTTCCCTCAACTCTTCTTT. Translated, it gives CALGELLPTGGYFPQLFF.

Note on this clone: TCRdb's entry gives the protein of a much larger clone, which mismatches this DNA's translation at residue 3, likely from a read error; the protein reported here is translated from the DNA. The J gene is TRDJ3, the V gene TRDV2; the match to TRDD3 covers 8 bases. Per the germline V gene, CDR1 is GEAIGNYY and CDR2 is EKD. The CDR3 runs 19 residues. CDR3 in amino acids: CARDVLGALSSWDTRQMFF. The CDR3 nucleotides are TGTGCCCGTGACGTACTGGGGGCCCTCAGCTCCTGGGACACCCGACAGATGTTTTTC.

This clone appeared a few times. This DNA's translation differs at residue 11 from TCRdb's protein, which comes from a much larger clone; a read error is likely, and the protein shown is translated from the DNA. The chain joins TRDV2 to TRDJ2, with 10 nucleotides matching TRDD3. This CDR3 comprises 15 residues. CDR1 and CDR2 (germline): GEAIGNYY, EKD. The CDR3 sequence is CACDILGDLTTQLFF. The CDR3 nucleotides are TGTGCCTGTGACATACTGGGGGATTTGACAACACAACTCTTCTTT.

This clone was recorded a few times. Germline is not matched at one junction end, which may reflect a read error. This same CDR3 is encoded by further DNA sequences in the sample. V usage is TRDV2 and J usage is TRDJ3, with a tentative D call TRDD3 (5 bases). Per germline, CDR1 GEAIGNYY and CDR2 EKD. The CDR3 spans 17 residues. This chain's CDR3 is CACDTVGGSWDTRQMFF. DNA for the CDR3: TGTGCCTGCGACACTGTCGGGGGTTCCTGGGACACCCGACAGATGTTTTTC.

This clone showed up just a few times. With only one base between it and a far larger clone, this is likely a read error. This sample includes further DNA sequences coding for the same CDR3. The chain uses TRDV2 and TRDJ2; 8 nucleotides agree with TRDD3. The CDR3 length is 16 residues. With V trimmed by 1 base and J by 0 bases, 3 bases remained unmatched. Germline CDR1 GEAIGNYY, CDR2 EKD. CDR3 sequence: CACDTVGDALTAQLFF. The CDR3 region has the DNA TGTGCCTGTGACACAGTGGGGGATGCTTTGACAGCACAACTCTTCTTT.

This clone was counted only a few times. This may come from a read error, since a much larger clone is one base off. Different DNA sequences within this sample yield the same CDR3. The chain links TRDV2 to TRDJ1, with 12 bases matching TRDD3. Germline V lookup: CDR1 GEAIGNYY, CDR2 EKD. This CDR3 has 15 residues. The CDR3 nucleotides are TGTGCCTGTGACCCCTTACTGGGGGATACCGATAAACTTATCTTT. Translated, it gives CACDPLLGDTDKLIF.

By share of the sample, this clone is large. The CDR3 region has the DNA TGTGCCTGTGACATCGTGGGATACGCGAGCTGGGACACCCGACAGATGTTTTTC. Protein product: CACDIVGYASWDTRQMFF. The J gene is TRDJ3, the V gene TRDV2; 8 bases map to TRDD3. The CDR3 is made up of 18 amino acids. The V segment lost 2 bases and the J segment 3 bases; nucleotides outside the gene matches: 8. Germline CDR1 and CDR2: GEAIGNYY and EKD.

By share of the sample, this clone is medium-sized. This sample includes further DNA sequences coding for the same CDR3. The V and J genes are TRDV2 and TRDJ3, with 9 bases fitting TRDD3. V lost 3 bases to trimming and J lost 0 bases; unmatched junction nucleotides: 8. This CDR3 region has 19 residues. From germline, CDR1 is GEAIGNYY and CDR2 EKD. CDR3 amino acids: CACDAITGGRSWDTRQMFF. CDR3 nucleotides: TGTGCCTGTGACGCTATTACTGGGGGACGCTCCTGGGACACCCGACAGATGTTTTTC.

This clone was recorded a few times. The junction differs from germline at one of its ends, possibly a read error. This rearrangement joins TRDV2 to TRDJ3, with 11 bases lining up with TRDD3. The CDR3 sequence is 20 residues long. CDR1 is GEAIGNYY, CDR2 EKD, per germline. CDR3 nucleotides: TGTGCCCGTGACACCTGGGGGATACTCGAAAGCTCCTGGGACACCCGACAGATGTTTTTC. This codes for CARDTWGILESSWDTRQMFF.

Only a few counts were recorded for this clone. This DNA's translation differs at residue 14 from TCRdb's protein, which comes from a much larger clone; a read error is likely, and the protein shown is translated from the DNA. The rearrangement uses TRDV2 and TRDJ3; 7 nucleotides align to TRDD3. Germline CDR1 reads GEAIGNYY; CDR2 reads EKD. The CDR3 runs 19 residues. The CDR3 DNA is TGTGCCTGTGACGTACTGGGGACCGATAGCTCCTGGGACATCCGACAGATGTTTTTC. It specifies CACDVLGTDSSWDIRQMFF.